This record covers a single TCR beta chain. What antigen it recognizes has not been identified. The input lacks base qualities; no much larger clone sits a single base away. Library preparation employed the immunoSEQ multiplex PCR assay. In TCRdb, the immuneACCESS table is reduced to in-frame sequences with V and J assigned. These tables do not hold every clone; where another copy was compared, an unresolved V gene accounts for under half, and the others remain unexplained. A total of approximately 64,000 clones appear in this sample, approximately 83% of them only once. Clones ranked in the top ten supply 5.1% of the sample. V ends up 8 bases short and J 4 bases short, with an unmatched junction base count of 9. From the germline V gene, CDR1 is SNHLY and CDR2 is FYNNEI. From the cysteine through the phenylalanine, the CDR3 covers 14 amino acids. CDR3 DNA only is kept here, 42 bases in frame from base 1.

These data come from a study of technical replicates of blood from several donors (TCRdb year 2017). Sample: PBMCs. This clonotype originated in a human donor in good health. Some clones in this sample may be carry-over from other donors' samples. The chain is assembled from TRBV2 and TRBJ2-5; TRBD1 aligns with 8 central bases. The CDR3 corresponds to CASCRDRRGETQYF. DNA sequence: TGTGCCAGCTGCCGGGACAGGAGGGGAGAGACCCAGTACTTC.